A selection of T cell receptor beta chains follows, all from one sample in a study of T cell repertoires in cytomegalovirus infection. No antigen is known for these receptors. TCRdb independently ran MiXCR on the reads; one entry per CDR3 protein. This table holds under 450,000 distinct CDR3 sequences, roughly a third found once. This specimen was cultured PBMCs, taken from culture after CMV antigen stimulation. The receptors derive from a human donor in good health (CMV status not recorded). Some clones in this sample may be carry-over from other donors' samples. Both conserved end residues are trimmed from each CDR3.

j_gene	v_gene	CDR3aa
TRBJ1-2	TRBV6-1	ASSQNWDPLSSGYT
TRBJ2-1	TRBV19	ASTRRFSSYNEQF
TRBJ2-1	TRBV6-2/TRBV6-3	ASSSGTIYNEQF
TRBJ1-3	TRBV28	ASSYLNTIY
TRBJ1-1	TRBV2	ASSAVGTPGGEAF
TRBJ2-2	TRBV6-6	ASRREGSTGELF
TRBJ2-1	TRBV3-1	ATSSGLNNEQF
TRBJ1-5	TRBV19	ASSIVAGSGNQPQH
TRBJ1-2	TRBV29-1	SVGLGGSPYYGYT
TRBJ2-3	TRBV7-2	ASSLLAGGTDTQY
TRBJ2-1	TRBV5-1	ASSSRLAGGRNEQF
TRBJ1-1	TRBV7-3	ASKKDRDHTEAF
TRBJ1-5	TRBV7-2	ASSQTFSNQPQH
TRBJ1-5	TRBV19	ASSIYDSNQPQH